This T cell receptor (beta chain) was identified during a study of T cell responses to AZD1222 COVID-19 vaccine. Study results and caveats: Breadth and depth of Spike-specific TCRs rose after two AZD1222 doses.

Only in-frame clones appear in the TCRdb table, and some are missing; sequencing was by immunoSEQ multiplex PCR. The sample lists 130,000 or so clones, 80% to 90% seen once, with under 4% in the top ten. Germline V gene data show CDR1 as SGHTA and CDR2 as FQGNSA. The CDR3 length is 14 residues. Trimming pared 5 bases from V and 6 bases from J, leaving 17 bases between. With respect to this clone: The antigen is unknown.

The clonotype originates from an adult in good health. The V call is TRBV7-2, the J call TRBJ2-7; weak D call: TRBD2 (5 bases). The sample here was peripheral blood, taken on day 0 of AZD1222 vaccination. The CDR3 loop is CASSRREPPAEQYF. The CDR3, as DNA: TGTGCCAGCAGCCGCCGGGAACCCCCCGCCGAGCAGTACTTC. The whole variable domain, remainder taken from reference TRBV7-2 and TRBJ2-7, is GAGVSQSPSNKVTEKGKDVELRCDPISGHTALYWYRQSLGQGLEFLIYFQGNSAPDKSGLPSDRFSAERTGGSVSTLTIQRTQQEDSAVYLCASSRREPPAEQYFGPGTRLTVT.